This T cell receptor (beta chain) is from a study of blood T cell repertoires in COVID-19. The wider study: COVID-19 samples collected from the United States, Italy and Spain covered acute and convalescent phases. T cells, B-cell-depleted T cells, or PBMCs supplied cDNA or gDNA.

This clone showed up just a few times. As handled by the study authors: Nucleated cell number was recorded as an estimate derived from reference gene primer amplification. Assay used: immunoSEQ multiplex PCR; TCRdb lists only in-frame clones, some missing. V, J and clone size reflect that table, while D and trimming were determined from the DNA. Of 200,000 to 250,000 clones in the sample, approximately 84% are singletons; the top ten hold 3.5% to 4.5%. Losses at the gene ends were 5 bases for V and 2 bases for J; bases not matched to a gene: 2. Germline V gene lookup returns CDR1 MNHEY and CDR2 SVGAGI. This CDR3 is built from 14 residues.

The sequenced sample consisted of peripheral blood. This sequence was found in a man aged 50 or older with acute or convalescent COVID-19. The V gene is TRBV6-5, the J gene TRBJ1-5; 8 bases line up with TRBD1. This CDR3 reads CASSLGQGNQPQHF. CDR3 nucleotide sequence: TGTGCCAGCAGTCTGGGACAGGGCAATCAGCCCCAGCATTTT.